This T cell receptor beta chain was captured in a study of control samples from healthy donors and cancer patients (TCRdb year 2020). Library generation was performed with the immunoSEQ multiplex PCR assay. This immuneACCESS table, as held by TCRdb, lists in-frame sequences with V and J called but not all clones. Of the missing ones, under half trace to an unresolved V gene in checked studies; the others have no known cause. In this sample the table shows 190,000 or so clones, 90% to 95% of which occur a single time. The leading ten clones occupy roughly 1.5% of the sample. Its CDR3 holds 15 amino acids, cysteine through phenylalanine. Only the CDR3 DNA is retained, 45 bases long and in frame from the first base. V is cut by 5 bases and J by 3 bases, and the space between the germline ends is 16 bases. CDR1 is given as MNHNY and CDR2 as SVGAGI, both from the germline V gene (reference sequence). To note about this clone: The antigen this receptor binds is unknown. Base-call qualities are not available, and no considerably larger clone is one nucleotide away.

The sequence was obtained from a man between 18 and 29 years old in good health. This sequence uses TRBV6-6 and TRBJ2-5; the D gene is possibly TRBD2, with 7 bases matching. The sequencing sample was made of blood. CDR3 sequence: CASSKRGGYEETQYF. The DNA reads as follows: TGTGCCAGCAGTAAAAGGGGGGGGTACGAAGAGACCCAGTACTTC.